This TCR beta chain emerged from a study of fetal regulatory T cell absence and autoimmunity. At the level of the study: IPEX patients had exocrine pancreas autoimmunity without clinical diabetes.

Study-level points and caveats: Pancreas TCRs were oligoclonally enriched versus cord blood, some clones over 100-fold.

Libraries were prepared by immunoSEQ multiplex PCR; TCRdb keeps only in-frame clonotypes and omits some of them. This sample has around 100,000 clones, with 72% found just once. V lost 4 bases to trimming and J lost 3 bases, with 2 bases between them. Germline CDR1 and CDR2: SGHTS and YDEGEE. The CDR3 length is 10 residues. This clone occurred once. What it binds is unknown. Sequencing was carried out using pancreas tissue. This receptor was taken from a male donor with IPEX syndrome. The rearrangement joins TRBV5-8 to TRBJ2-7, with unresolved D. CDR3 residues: CASSDYEQYF. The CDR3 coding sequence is TGTGCCAGCAGCGACTACGAGCAGTACTTC. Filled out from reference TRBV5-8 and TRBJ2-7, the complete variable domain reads EAGVTQSPTHLIKTRGQQATLRCSPISGHTSVYWYQQALGLGLQFLLWYDEGEERNRGNFPPRFSGRQFPNYSSELNVNALELEDSALYLCASSDYEQYFGPGTRLTVT.